A selection of T cell receptor beta chains follows, all from one sample in a study of blood T cell repertoires in COVID-19. This table comes from immunoSEQ multiplex PCR, and its TCRdb copy is limited to in-frame clones, with some not included. The sample lists approximately 260,000 clones; 80% to 85% were seen once. Sequences were obtained from PBMCs or T cells enriched from blood (not recorded which). The receptor source for this set is a man aged 50 to 60 who had recovered from COVID-19. Both conserved end residues are part of each CDR3. A D gene is named only where the DNA matches it firmly. Clone size is shown for a subset of rows, as once, few, many or a class of expanded clone.

>TRBV21-1|18|-|-|TRBJ1-6
TGTGCCAGCAGCAAAGCTCAGGGGCAGGGGGCCCCAAATTCACCCCTCCACTTT
CASSKAQGQGAPNSPLHF
>TRBV9|15|-|TRBD2|TRBJ2-5
TGTGCCAGCAGCGTAGCTTCGGGGGGGCAGGAGACCCAGTACTTC
CASSVASGGQETQYF
>TRBV20-1|13|-|-|TRBJ2-1
TGCAGTGCTAGTGAGGGCAGGGATAATGAGCAGTTCTTC
CSASEGRDNEQFF
>TRBV7-2|16|once|-|TRBJ1-2
TGTGCCAGCAGCTTAGCTGAATGGCCAGACTTAAATGGCTACACCTTC
CASSLAEWPDLNGYTF
>TRBV6-5|13|once|-|TRBJ1-2
TGTGCCAGCAGATACACGACAGGTTCTGGCTACACCTTC
CASRYTTGSGYTF
>TRBV7-2|16|once|-|TRBJ2-3
TGTGCCAGCAGCTTAGCGGGAGTGTCACGCACAGATACGCAGTATTTT
CASSLAGVSRTDTQYF
>TRBV13|14|many|TRBD1|TRBJ2-7
TGTGCCAGCAGCTTAGACCAGGGGGCGTGGGAGCAGTACTTC
CASSLDQGAWEQYF
>TRBV19|15|-|TRBD1|TRBJ2-3
TGTGCCAGTAGTCCGGACAGGGTCCTTCCAGATACGCAGTATTTT
CASSPDRVLPDTQYF
>TRBV7-2|15|-|TRBD1|TRBJ1-2
TGTGCCAGCAGCTTATCACCGGGACAGATGGTAGGCTACACCTTC
CASSLSPGQMVGYTF
>TRBV18|11|-|-|TRBJ2-3
TGTGCCAGCTCACCCATAGATACGCAGTATTTT
CASSPIDTQYF
>TRBV6-4|15|once|-|TRBJ2-1
TGTGCCAGCAGTGACTCTAGCGGCTCCTACAATGAGCAGTTCTTC
CASSDSSGSYNEQFF
>TRBV5-4|15|-|-|TRBJ1-3
TGTGCCAGCAGCTTCGGGTCCTCCTCTGGAAACACCATATATTTT
CASSFGSSSGNTIYF
>TRBV27|15|-|TRBD2|TRBJ2-3
TGTGCCAGCAGGTCTAGCGGGGGGGCCACAGATACGCAGTATTTT
CASRSSGGATDTQYF
>TRBV18|18|-|TRBD2|TRBJ2-7
TGTGCCAGCTCACCACTTCAACGAGCGGGAGCGTCTAGGAACGAGCAGTACTTC
CASSPLQRAGASRNEQYF
>TRBV11-3|14|-|-|TRBJ1-4
TGTGCCAGCAGCTTAGGGCCAGGGAATGAAAAACTGTTTTTT
CASSLGPGNEKLFF
>TRBV6-5|16|-|-|TRBJ1-3
TGTGCCAGCAGTTACTCTGGGGGGAGCTCTGGAAACACCATATATTTT
CASSYSGGSSGNTIYF
>TRBV12-3/TRBV12-4|12|-|-|TRBJ1-5
TGTGCCAGCAGCCTGGACAGTCAGCCCCAGCATTTT
CASSLDSQPQHF